This T cell receptor (beta chain) was identified in a study of blood T cell repertoires in COVID-19. In the study overall: Sites in the United States, Italy and Spain provided acute and convalescent COVID-19 samples.

The CDR3 runs to 18 residues. Germline V CDR1 and CDR2: MNHNS, SASEGT. Trimming took off 2 bases at V and 4 bases at J, with 21 bases between the two ends. Assay: immunoSEQ multiplex PCR; the TCRdb copy retains only in-frame clones and omits some. The sample holds over 250,000 clones, more than 80% seen once. The study recruited people aged roughly 18 to 89 years across approximately 25 US areas. Participant reports of clinical history set cohort assignment. Sequenced material: PBMCs or T cells enriched from blood (not recorded which). The J gene is TRBJ1-5, the V gene TRBV6-1, with TRBD1 as a possible D gene (5 bases). The TCR originated in a woman younger than 45 who had recovered from COVID-19. CDR3 in amino acids: CASSENVVGLGANQPQHF. The CDR3 DNA follows: TGTGCCAGCAGTGAAAATGTGGTCGGATTAGGGGCGAATCAGCCCCAGCATTTT.